A selection of T cell receptor beta chains follows, all from one sample in a study of OX40 agonist ivuxolimab in advanced cancers. Assay: immunoSEQ multiplex PCR; the TCRdb copy retains only in-frame clones and omits some. The table includes about 94,000 clones, around 87% detected once. Source: CD4+ or CD8+ T cells sorted from blood, taken in a trial of the OX40 agonist ivuxolimab. These receptors were collected from an adult with an advanced solid tumor such as melanoma, head and neck, liver or kidney cancer. Each CDR3 is given with its conserved first and last residue. D genes are given only for firm matches. A clone size is listed for some rows: how often the clone was seen (once, few, many), or a class if it is expanded.

CDR3 length	V gene	J gene	clone size	D gene	CDR3 DNA	CDR3 protein
16	TRBV10-3	TRBJ2-7	once	.	TGTGCCATCAGTGAGTCGACGGGGCGACGTTTCTACGAGCAGTACTTC	CAISESTGRRFYEQYF
18	TRBV15	TRBJ2-2	once	TRBD1	TGTGCCACCAGCAGAGATCAGAGACAGGGGGTTGCCACCGGGGAGCTGTTTTTT	CATSRDQRQGVATGELFF
16	TRBV19	TRBJ1-4	.	.	TGTGCCAGCCGGCGGACCTCAGCTGCAACTAATGAAAAACTGTTTTTT	CASRRTSAATNEKLFF
16	TRBV4-2	TRBJ1-5	.	TRBD1	TGTGCCAGCAGCCCACGGACAGGAGATAGCAATCAGCCCCAGCATTTT	CASSPRTGDSNQPQHF
12	TRBV30	TRBJ2-3	.	.	TGTGCCTGGACGGGACGAGGAAATACGCAGTATTTT	CAWTGRGNTQYF
15	TRBV6-5	TRBJ2-5	.	.	TGTGCCAGCAGTTCCACCGTCTCCGTAGCGGAGACCCAGTACTTC	CASSSTVSVAETQYF
12	TRBV14	TRBJ1-1	.	.	TGTGCCAGCAGCTACCACTCGGGATCAGCTTTCTTT	CASSYHSGSAFF
14	TRBV5-1	TRBJ2-2	.	TRBD1	TGCGCCAGCAGCTTGGGGACAGGGGCCGGGGAGCTGTTTTTT	CASSLGTGAGELFF
15	TRBV5-3	TRBJ2-4	.	.	TGTGCCCAGAAGACGACAGAGAAAGCCAAAAACATTCAGTACTTC	CAQKTTEKAKNIQYF
15	TRBV19	TRBJ1-2	.	TRBD1	TGTGCCAGTGACCCAGGGACAGGCCTAAACTATGGCTACACCTTC	CASDPGTGLNYGYTF
13	TRBV6-1	TRBJ2-1	.	.	TGTGCCAGCAGACTCCTCCCGTTTGATGAGCAGTTCTTC	CASRLLPFDEQFF
13	TRBV30	TRBJ2-7	.	.	TGTGCCTGGAGACGATACAGCTCCTACGAGCAGTACTTC	CAWRRYSSYEQYF
13	TRBV5-1	TRBJ1-5	.	.	TGCGCCAGCAGCTTGGGAGGGGGGCAGCCCCAGCATTTT	CASSLGGGQPQHF
14	TRBV11-2	TRBJ2-4	.	.	TGTGCCAGCCGATCCGGTTTAGCCAAAAACATTCAGTACTTC	CASRSGLAKNIQYF
15	TRBV11-3	TRBJ2-1	.	TRBD1	TGTGCCAGCAGCCGACAGGGAAAGGGCCCCAATGAGCAGTTCTTC	CASSRQGKGPNEQFF
15	TRBV29-1	TRBJ1-2	.	.	TGCAGCGCCCAACGCCGGGAGGGGGTTTGGTATGGCTACACCTTC	CSAQRREGVWYGYTF
15	TRBV27	TRBJ2-3	few	TRBD2	TGTGCCAGCAGTCGAGATGCGGGGGGCACAGATACGCAGTATTTT	CASSRDAGGTDTQYF
14	TRBV6-1	TRBJ1-2	.	.	TGTGCCAGCAGTGAACATGATCGGTCATATGGCTACACCTTC	CASSEHDRSYGYTF
15	TRBV4-3	TRBJ2-1	few	TRBD2	TGCGCCAGCAGCCAAGAAAGCGGGGGGAACAATGAGCAGTTCTTC	CASSQESGGNNEQFF
14	TRBV7-9	TRBJ2-7	.	.	TGTGCCAGCAGCACGGACTATACCCTATACGAGCAGTACTTC	CASSTDYTLYEQYF
15	TRBV7-9	TRBJ2-7	.	.	TGTGCCAGCAGCCGCGGCAGGATCGGACCCTACGAGCAGTACTTC	CASSRGRIGPYEQYF
15	TRBV19	TRBJ1-2	.	.	TGTGCCAGTCCACCCGGGACACAACAAAACTATGGCTACACCTTC	CASPPGTQQNYGYTF
11	TRBV19	TRBJ1-5	.	.	TGTGCCAGTAGTATTGGACAGCCCCAGCATTTT	CASSIGQPQHF
13	TRBV2	TRBJ1-6	once	TRBD1	TGTGCCAGCAGTGGACAGGGTTATTCACCCCTCCACTTT	CASSGQGYSPLHF
16	TRBV4-2	TRBJ1-2	.	.	TGTGCCAGCAGCCAAGACGGGGCGAAGGCTTCCTATGGCTACACCTTC	CASSQDGAKASYGYTF
12	TRBV15	TRBJ2-7	.	.	TGTGCCACCAGCTTCCCGCCGGGCGAGCAGTACTTC	CATSFPPGEQYF
16	TRBV30	TRBJ1-1	.	.	TGTGCCTGGAGTGTTCCTTCTCGTCTTAGGCCTACTGAAGCTTTCTTT	CAWSVPSRLRPTEAFF
15	TRBV6-1	TRBJ1-5	.	TRBD1	TGTGCCAGCAGTCCGGGACAGGGAATCGGTCAGCCCCAGCATTTT	CASSPGQGIGQPQHF
14	TRBV4-3	TRBJ1-2	once	.	TGCGCCAGCAGCCAATGGCAGGGAATAGATGGCTACACCTTC	CASSQWQGIDGYTF
15	TRBV7-9	TRBJ1-1	.	.	TGTGCCAGCAGCTTAAGAGGGGGGGATGGCACTGAAGCTTTCTTT	CASSLRGGDGTEAFF
13	TRBV5-8	TRBJ2-7	.	.	TGTGCCAGCAGCTTGTGGAGTGGTCTCGAGCAGTACTTC	CASSLWSGLEQYF
15	TRBV2	TRBJ1-4	.	TRBD1	TGTGCCAGCACGACAGGGGGGAAGGCTAATGAAAAACTGTTTTTT	CASTTGGKANEKLFF
14	TRBV6-1	TRBJ2-3	.	.	TGTGCCAGCAATACAGGTTATCGTACAGATACGCAGTATTTT	CASNTGYRTDTQYF
15	TRBV9	TRBJ1-1	few	.	TGTGCCAGCAGCCCCCATTCGGCGGGGGACACTGAAGCTTTCTTT	CASSPHSAGDTEAFF
13	TRBV2	TRBJ2-5	.	.	TGTGCCAGCAGTGGTGGGGGACAAGAGACCCAGTACTTC	CASSGGGQETQYF
18	TRBV11-1	TRBJ1-2	.	.	TGTGCCAGCAGCTTAGTAAGAGGACCCCGATCACCTTCGGGGGGCTACACCTTC	CASSLVRGPRSPSGGYTF
16	TRBV4-2	TRBJ2-2	.	TRBD1	TGTGCCAGCAGCTTCGAGAGGACAGGGGGCACCGGGGAGCTGTTTTTT	CASSFERTGGTGELFF
15	TRBV27	TRBJ2-3	.	TRBD1	TGTGCCAGCAGTTTCGACAGGGGGCAGGCAGATACGCAGTATTTT	CASSFDRGQADTQYF
14	TRBV7-9	TRBJ1-1	.	.	TGTGCCAGCAGCTTGACAGCCACGAACACTGAAGCTTTCTTT	CASSLTATNTEAFF
13	TRBV7-3	TRBJ1-2	.	TRBD1	TGTGCCAGCAGCGTAGGGACAGGGCAAGGCTACACCTTC	CASSVGTGQGYTF
16	TRBV15	TRBJ1-3	.	TRBD1	TGTGCCACCAGCAGAGGAGGGACAGGGAACGGAAACACCATATATTTT	CATSRGGTGNGNTIYF
15	TRBV2	TRBJ1-1	once	.	TGTGCCAGCAGTGAAATAAAGCTCTTGAACACTGAAGCTTTCTTT	CASSEIKLLNTEAFF
13	TRBV6-6	TRBJ1-1	.	.	TGTGCCAGCAGTTACTCGAATCGGGGCGAAGCTTTCTTT	CASSYSNRGEAFF
11	TRBV28	TRBJ1-2	.	TRBD1	TGTGCCAGCAGTACTATGGGACAGAACACCTTC	CASSTMGQNTF
15	TRBV5-4	TRBJ2-1	.	TRBD2	TGTGCCAGCAGCTTACAGCGGGGGGCGAACAATGAGCAGTTCTTC	CASSLQRGANNEQFF
15	TRBV4-1	TRBJ2-1	.	TRBD1	TGCGCCAGCAGCGAGCAGGGGGAATTCTACAATGAGCAGTTCTTC	CASSEQGEFYNEQFF
17	TRBV7-2	TRBJ1-4	.	.	TGTGCCAGCAGCTTGGGGCCCAGGGGCAGGAGAAATGAAAAACTGTTTTTT	CASSLGPRGRRNEKLFF
17	TRBV7-3	TRBJ2-5	.	TRBD2	TGTGCCAGCAGCTCTACCGGAGCGAGCGGGGGGCGGGAGACCCAGTACTTC	CASSSTGASGGRETQYF
20	TRBV10-2	TRBJ2-6	.	.	TGCGCCAGCAGTGAGAGGCGGCAGGGGAGTATAACCTCTGGGGCCAACGTCCTGACTTTC	CASSERRQGSITSGANVLTF
15	TRBV11-3	TRBJ1-1	.	.	TGTGCCAGCACCCCTATGGGCCGGCGGAACACTGAAGCTTTCTTT	CASTPMGRRNTEAFF
14	TRBV11-2	TRBJ2-7	few	.	TGTGCCAGCAGCTCCCAAGGGGGTTCCTACGAGCAGTACTTC	CASSSQGGSYEQYF
12	TRBV30	TRBJ2-2	.	.	TGTGCCTGGACGCCGGGTACCGGGGAGCTGTTTTTT	CAWTPGTGELFF